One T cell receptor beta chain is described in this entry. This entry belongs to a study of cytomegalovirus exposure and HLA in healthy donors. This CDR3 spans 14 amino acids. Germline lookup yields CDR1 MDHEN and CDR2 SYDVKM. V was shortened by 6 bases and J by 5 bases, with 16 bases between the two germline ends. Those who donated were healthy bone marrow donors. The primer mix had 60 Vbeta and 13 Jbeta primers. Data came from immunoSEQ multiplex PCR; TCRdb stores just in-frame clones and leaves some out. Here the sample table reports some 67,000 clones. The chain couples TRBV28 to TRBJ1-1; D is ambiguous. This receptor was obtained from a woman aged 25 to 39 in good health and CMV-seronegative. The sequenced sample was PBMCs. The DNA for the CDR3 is TGTGCCAGCAGCCTTAGTTTGGGAGGGACTGAAGCTTTCTTT. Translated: CASSLSLGGTEAFF.